These 11 T cell receptor beta chains were all obtained from the same sample, sequenced in a study of T-cell reconstitution after alpha-beta-depleted transplantation in children. It was with unique molecular identifiers that the TCRbeta library was prepared. TCRdb recomputed calls from the PCR reads with MiXCR, one row per CDR3 protein. The sample has 250,000 or so distinct CDR3 sequences; roughly a quarter are singletons. Sequenced here: PBMCs, mostly from graft donor cells, sampled 360 days after TCRalphabeta/CD19-depleted stem cell transplant. The source of these receptors is a female patient between 2 and 10 years old who had a stem cell transplant for congenital amegakaryocytic thrombocytopenia, so the T cells may come from the graft donor.

This clonotype was observed a handful of times. This chain links TRBV6-5 with TRBJ2-1; D is possibly TRBD1 (5 bases). This CDR3 region has 14 residues. With 4 bases removed from V and 1 base from J, the gap between germline ends came to 8 bases. CDR1 is MNHEY and CDR2 is SVGAGI in the germline V gene. Here the CDR3 reads CASSLTESYNEQFF. CDR3 bases: TGTGCCAGCAGTTTGACAGAATCCTACAATGAGCAGTTCTTC.

The chain uses TRBV6-2 or TRBV6-3 and TRBJ1-1; TRBD1 matches at 7 bases. Germline lookup yields CDR1 MNHEY and CDR2 SVGEGT. J was trimmed by 5 bases and V by 2 bases; bases with no gene match: 8. This CDR3 is 15 amino acids long. The CDR3 sequence: CASSYLARQGTEAFF. CDR3 in DNA: TGTGCCAGCAGTTACCTAGCTAGACAGGGAACTGAAGCTTTCTTT.

This clonotype occurred many times. The chain employs TRBV28 and TRBJ1-3, with 8 nucleotides matching TRBD1. This CDR3 region has 15 residues. Per germline, CDR1 MDHEN and CDR2 SYDVKM. V trimming: 4 bases; J trimming: 3 bases; junction bases outside the gene matches: 5. CDR3 sequence: CASSYYRGSGNTIYF. As DNA, the CDR3 is TGTGCCAGCAGTTACTACAGGGGGAGTGGAAACACCATATATTTT. Full variable domain (outside the CDR3, taken from reference TRBV28 and TRBJ1-3): DVKVTQSSRYLVKRTGEKVFLECVQDMDHENMFWYRQDPGLGLRLIYFSYDVKMKEKGDIPEGYSVSREKKERFSLILESASTNQTSMYLCASSYYRGSGNTIYFGEGSWLTVV.

This clonotype came up a few times. The chain employs TRBV11-2 and TRBJ1-5; unclear D gene. The ends were cut back, 5 bases at V and 4 bases at J, with 12 bases in the middle. Germline lookup yields CDR1 SGHAT and CDR2 FQNNGV. The CDR3 length is 14 residues. The CDR3 loop reads CASSLHRVNQPQHF. CDR3 nucleotide sequence: TGTGCCAGCAGCCTACATAGGGTGAATCAGCCCCAGCATTTT.

This clonotype was seen a few times. The V and J genes are TRBV5-1 and TRBJ2-7, with 9 bases matching TRBD1. Unmatched junction bases numbered 5, after V lost 0 bases and J lost 1 base. This CDR3 contains 16 residues. CDR1 is SGHRS, CDR2 YFSETQ, per germline. The CDR3 reads CASSLASGTGSYEQYF. In DNA form, the CDR3 reads TGCGCCAGCAGCTTGGCTTCCGGGACAGGGTCCTACGAGCAGTACTTC.

In DNA form, the CDR3 reads TGCAGTGCCGCACCGTGGACTAGCGGCATCTTGGGGAATGAGCAGTTCTTC. Encoded protein: CSAAPWTSGILGNEQFF. V and J are TRBV20-1 and TRBJ2-1; 10 bases match TRBD2. After removal of 6 bases from V and 7 bases from J, the junction contained 18 bases not matched to a gene. CDR3 size: 17 residues. Germline CDR1 DFQATT, CDR2 SNEGSKA (reference sequence).

CDR3 bases: TGTGCCAGCAGCTTAGACAGGGGACCGCACAATGAGCAGTTCTTC. This codes for CASSLDRGPHNEQFF. The rearrangement joins TRBV7-3 to TRBJ2-1; 8 bases map to TRBD1. CDR3 length: 15 amino acids. Trimming at V came to 2 bases and at J to 5 bases, leaving 5 bases not matched to a gene. Germline V gene data show CDR1 as SGHTA and CDR2 as FQGTGA. Combining the CDR3 with reference TRBV7-3 and TRBJ2-1 gives the whole variable domain GAGVSQTPSNKVTEKGKYVELRCDPISGHTALYWYRQSLGQGPEFLIYFQGTGAADDSGLPNDRFFAVRPEGSVSTLKIQRTERGDSAVYLCASSLDRGPHNEQFFGPGTRLTVL.

This clonotype was observed a few times. The chain uses TRBV5-1 and TRBJ1-4; D may be TRBD1 (5 bases). CDR1 and CDR2 from the germline V gene are SGHRS and YFSETQ. V shed 1 base and J shed 8 bases, with 9 bases lying between them. CDR3 length equals 13 residues. CDR3 sequence reads: CASSLQGGEKLFF. In DNA, the CDR3 is TGCGCCAGCAGCTTGCAGGGAGGGGAAAAACTGTTTTTT.

The chain uses TRBV27 and TRBJ2-3, with D possibly TRBD1 on 5 matching bases. V gave up 3 bases and J gave up 3 bases, with 10 bases separating them. The CDR3 spans 14 residues. The germline gives CDR1 MNHEY, CDR2 SMNVEV (reference sequence). The CDR3 DNA is TGTGCCAGCAGTTTGAGCAGGGAAACAGATACGCAGTATTTT. Encoded protein: CASSLSRETDTQYF.

This clonotype was seen a handful of times. The chain recombines TRBV5-1 with TRBJ2-3; TRBD2 agrees at 11 bases. V was pared by 4 bases and J by 0 bases, with 16 bases of the junction left unmatched. The CDR3 covers 20 residues. CDR1 and CDR2 (germline): SGHRS, YFSETQ. The CDR3 spells CASSIKKLAGAPISTDTQYF. The CDR3 nucleotides read TGCGCCAGCAGCATAAAGAAACTAGCGGGGGCCCCTATAAGCACAGATACGCAGTATTTT.

The chain uses TRBV4-1 and TRBJ2-3; the D gene could be TRBD1 or TRBD2 (6 bases each). V was trimmed by 1 base and J by 10 bases, leaving 27 bases between them. The CDR3 is 18 amino acids. Per the germline V gene, CDR1 is MGHRA and CDR2 is YSYEKL. The CDR3 spells CASSQVLGGGPGAAPQYF. Written as DNA, the CDR3 is TGCGCCAGCAGCCAAGTGCTAGGAGGGGGGCCCGGGGCGGCACCGCAGTATTTT.